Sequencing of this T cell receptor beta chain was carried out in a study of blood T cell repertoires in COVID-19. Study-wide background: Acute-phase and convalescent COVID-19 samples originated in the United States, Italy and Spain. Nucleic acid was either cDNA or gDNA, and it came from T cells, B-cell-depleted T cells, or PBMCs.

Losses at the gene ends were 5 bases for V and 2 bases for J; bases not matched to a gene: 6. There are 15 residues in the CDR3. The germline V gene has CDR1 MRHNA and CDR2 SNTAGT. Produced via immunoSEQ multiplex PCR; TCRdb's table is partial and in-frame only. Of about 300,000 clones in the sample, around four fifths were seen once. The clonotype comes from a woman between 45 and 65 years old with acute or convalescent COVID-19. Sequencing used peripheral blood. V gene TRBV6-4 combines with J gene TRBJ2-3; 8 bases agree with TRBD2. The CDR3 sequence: CASSRLGLVTDTQYF. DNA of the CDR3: TGTGCCAGCAGTCGGTTGGGACTAGTCACAGATACGCAGTATTTT.